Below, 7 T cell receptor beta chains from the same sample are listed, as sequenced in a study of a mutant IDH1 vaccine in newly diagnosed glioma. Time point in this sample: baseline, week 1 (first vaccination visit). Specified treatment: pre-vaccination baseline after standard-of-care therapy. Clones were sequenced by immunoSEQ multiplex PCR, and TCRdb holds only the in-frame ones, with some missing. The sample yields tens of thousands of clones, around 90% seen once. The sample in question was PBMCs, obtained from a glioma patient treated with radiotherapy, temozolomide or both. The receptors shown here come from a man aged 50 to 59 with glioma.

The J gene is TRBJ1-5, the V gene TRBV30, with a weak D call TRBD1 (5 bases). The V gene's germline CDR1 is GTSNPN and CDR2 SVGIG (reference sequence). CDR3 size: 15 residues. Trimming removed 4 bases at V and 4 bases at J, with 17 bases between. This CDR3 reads CAWTPQGLPNQPQHF. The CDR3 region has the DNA TGTGCCTGGACTCCCCAGGGACTCCCGAATCAGCCCCAGCATTTT.

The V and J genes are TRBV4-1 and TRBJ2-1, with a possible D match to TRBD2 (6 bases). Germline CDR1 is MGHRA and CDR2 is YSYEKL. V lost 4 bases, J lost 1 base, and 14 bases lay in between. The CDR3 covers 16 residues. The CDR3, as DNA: TGCGCCAGCAGCCTTTTTAGCGGACTTTCCTACAATGAGCAGTTCTTC. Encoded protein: CASSLFSGLSYNEQFF.

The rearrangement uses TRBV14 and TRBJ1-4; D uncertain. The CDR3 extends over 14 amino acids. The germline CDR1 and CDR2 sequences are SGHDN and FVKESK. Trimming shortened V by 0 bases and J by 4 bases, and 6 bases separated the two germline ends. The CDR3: CASSQDSGNEKLFF. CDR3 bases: TGTGCCAGCAGCCAAGATAGTGGTAATGAAAAACTGTTTTTT.

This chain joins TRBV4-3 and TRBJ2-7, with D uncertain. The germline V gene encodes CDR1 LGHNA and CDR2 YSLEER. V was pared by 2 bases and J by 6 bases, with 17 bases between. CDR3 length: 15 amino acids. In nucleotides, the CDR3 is TGCGCCAGCAGCCAAAAAAGATCCCACGTGTCCGAGCAGTACTTC. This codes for CASSQKRSHVSEQYF.

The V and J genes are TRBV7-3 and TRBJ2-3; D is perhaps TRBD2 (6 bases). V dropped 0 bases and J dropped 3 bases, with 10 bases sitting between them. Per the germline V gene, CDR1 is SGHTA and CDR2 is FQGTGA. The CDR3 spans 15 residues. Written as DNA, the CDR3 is TGTGCCAGCAGCTTAACCGGGGGATCGACAGATACGCAGTATTTT. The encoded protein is CASSLTGGSTDTQYF.

This CDR3 is CSVVTINPTSGSDYEQYF. In nucleotides, the CDR3 is TGCAGCGTTGTTACGATAAACCCGACTAGCGGGAGCGATTACGAGCAGTACTTC. The chain employs TRBV29-1 and TRBJ2-7; 12 positions agree with TRBD2. V was pared by 4 bases and J by 4 bases, with 17 bases of the junction left unmatched. CDR1 SQVTM and CDR2 ANQGSEA come from the germline V gene. This CDR3 is built from 18 residues.

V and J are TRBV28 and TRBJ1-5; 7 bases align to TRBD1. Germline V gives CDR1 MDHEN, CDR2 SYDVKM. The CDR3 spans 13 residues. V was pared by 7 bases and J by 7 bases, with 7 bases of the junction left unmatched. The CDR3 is CASNWDSGQPQHF. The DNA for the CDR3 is TGTGCCAGCAACTGGGACAGTGGACAGCCCCAGCATTTT.